Detailed here is one T cell receptor beta chain. Its specificity is unknown. These data are taken from a study of T cells in localized non-small cell lung cancer. Using immunoSEQ multiplex PCR, the repertoire was profiled, and TCRdb retains in-frame clones only, with some absent. The sample has approximately 17,000 clones, over 75% seen once. Study-level findings and limits: The appearance of a median approximately 57 of the top 100 tumor clones was seen in adjacent lung.

V was trimmed by 3 bases and J by 5 bases, leaving 5 bases between them. Per the germline V gene, CDR1 is LNHNV and CDR2 is YYDKDF (reference sequence). This CDR3 region has 12 residues. This specimen consisted of peripheral blood, obtained before any cancer treatment. The TCR originated in a male donor aged 60 or over with stage I lung adenocarcinoma. The chain combines TRBV15 with TRBJ1-5; unclear D gene. The CDR3 DNA reads as TGTGCCACCAGCAGGAATTATCAGCCCCAGCATTTT. Translation: CATSRNYQPQHF.